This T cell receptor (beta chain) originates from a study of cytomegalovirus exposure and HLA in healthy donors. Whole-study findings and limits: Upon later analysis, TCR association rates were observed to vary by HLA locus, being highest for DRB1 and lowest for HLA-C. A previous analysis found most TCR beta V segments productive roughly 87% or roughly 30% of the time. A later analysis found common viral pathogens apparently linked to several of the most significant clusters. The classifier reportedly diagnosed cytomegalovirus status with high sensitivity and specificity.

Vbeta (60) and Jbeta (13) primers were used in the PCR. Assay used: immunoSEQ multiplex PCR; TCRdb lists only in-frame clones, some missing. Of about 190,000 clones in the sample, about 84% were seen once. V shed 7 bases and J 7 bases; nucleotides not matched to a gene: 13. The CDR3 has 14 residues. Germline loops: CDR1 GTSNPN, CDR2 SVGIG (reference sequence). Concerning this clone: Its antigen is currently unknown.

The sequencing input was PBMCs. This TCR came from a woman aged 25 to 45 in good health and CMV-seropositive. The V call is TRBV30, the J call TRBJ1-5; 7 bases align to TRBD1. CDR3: CAYSTGIVEQPQHF. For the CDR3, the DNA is TGTGCCTACTCGACAGGGATAGTGGAACAGCCCCAGCATTTT.